This T cell receptor beta chain was documented in a study of PD-L1 blockade in urothelial cancer. Broader study findings: Tumor-associated blood clones were expanded more by durable-benefit patients at 3 weeks.

In the case of this clone: Its antigen is still unknown.

Sequenced by immunoSEQ multiplex PCR; TCRdb stores in-frame clones only, minus some. The sample holds approximately 46,000 clones, roughly four fifths seen once. The sample consisted of PBMCs, taken around atezolizumab (anti-PD-L1) treatment. This clonotype was obtained from a man between 70 and 80 years old with urothelial cancer.

The CDR3 sequence: CASSIASTTETQYF. The DNA for the CDR3 is TGTGCCAGTAGTATTGCTAGTACGACAGAGACCCAGTACTTC. The chain recombines TRBV19 with TRBJ2-5; D uncertain. Germline V gene sequence: CDR1 LNHDA, CDR2 SQIVND (reference sequence). Between the trimmed V and J ends, which lost 3 bases and 4 bases, there was a span of 12 bases. The CDR3 is 14 residues long.